The present entry profiles one TCR beta chain with its context. Antigen: not known. CDR1 and CDR2 (germline): SNHLY, FYNNEI. The CDR3 runs to 15 residues. Unmatched junction bases numbered 3, after V lost 6 bases and J lost 1 base. Researchers ran the PCR with 60 Vbeta and 13 Jbeta primers. TCRdb's copy holds only in-frame clones and misses some; the assay was immunoSEQ multiplex PCR. The data show about 79,000 clones, with roughly two thirds seen just once and 6.9% held by the top ten. The data were obtained in a study of cytomegalovirus exposure and HLA in healthy donors. General study results and limits: HLA alleles showed associations with some 17,000 TCR beta sequences in a later analysis, at a 0.05 false discovery rate.

Sequencing was carried out using PBMCs. The origin of this receptor is a woman aged 45-65 years in good health and CMV-seropositive. The rearrangement joins TRBV2 to TRBJ2-2, with 9 bases aligning to TRBD2. For the CDR3, the DNA is TGTGCCAGCAGATTAGCGGGGGTGAACACCGGGGAGCTGTTTTTT. Translation gives CASRLAGVNTGELFF.